This T cell receptor (beta chain) emerged from a study of beta chain features in type 1 diabetes. Reverse transcribing all isolated RNA meant expressed TCRB transcripts were sequenced. TCRdb's copy holds only in-frame clones and misses some; the assay was immunoSEQ multiplex PCR. The table has about 230,000 clones, roughly 17% seen once; the top ten hold about 0.085%. The CDR3 length is 12 residues. The V end lost 9 bases, the J end lost 5 bases, and 12 bases lay between the germline ends. Germline lookup yields CDR1 MRHNA and CDR2 SNTAGT. Study results and caveats: The analysis here could not establish whether HLA type shapes TCRB rearrangement. VDJ junctions from type 1 diabetes patients carried fewer insertions and larger deletions. Moderately but significantly shorter TCRB CDR3s were found in Type 1 diabetes patients in all four CD4+ subsets. Cells with high TCR expression could be over-represented when cDNA is sequenced.

Comments on this clone: Its antigen is not identified.

The origin of this receptor is a man aged 25 to 45 with type 1 diabetes. The sample taken for sequencing was naive CD4+ T cells from blood. The chain uses TRBV6-4 and TRBJ2-3; D tentatively reads TRBD1 or TRBD2 (5 bases each). The CDR3 protein is CASRGAGDTQYF. CDR3 DNA: TGTGCCAGTAGGGGCGCGGGAGATACGCAGTATTTT.